This T cell receptor (beta chain) was identified during a study of blood T cell repertoires in COVID-19. Study as a whole: Some COVID-19 samples were acute and others convalescent; all came from the United States, Italy and Spain. Nucleic acid was either cDNA or gDNA, and it came from T cells, B-cell-depleted T cells, or PBMCs.

Authors' processing steps: Scientists estimated how many nucleated cells there were by amplifying reference gene primers. This table comes from immunoSEQ multiplex PCR, and its TCRdb copy is limited to in-frame clones, with some not included. V, J and clone size are those of that table, while D and trimming were read from the DNA. The table includes around 120,000 clones, 78% detected once. The sample consisted of peripheral blood. This clonotype originated in a man between 65 and 80 years old with acute or convalescent COVID-19.

CDR3 DNA sequence: TGTGCCAGCAGCTCGACGGACAGGGGGCATACTGAAGCTTTCTTT. Its protein is CASSSTDRGHTEAFF. The rearrangement uses TRBV7-2 and TRBJ1-1; 11 bases line up with TRBD1. This CDR3 is 15 amino acids long. Germline CDR1 SGHTA, CDR2 FQGNSA. Trimming removed 4 bases from V and 5 bases from J; junction bases left unmatched: 6.